This TCR beta chain stems from a study of T cells in Graves' hyperthyroidism and ophthalmopathy. V gave up 3 bases and J gave up 6 bases; unmatched junction bases: 10. This CDR3 is 15 amino acids long. Germline CDR1 MGHDK, CDR2 SYGVNS. In making diagnoses, clinical symptoms, serum thyroxine and TRAb, thyroid ultrasound and orbital computed tomography were all used. Blood was sampled at initial diagnosis of hyperthyroidism, prior to onset of any ophthalmopathy symptoms. It was RNA transcripts that yielded the amplified TCR beta CDR3 regions. The TCR CDR3 first-round RT-PCR relied on the HTBI primer set. TCRdb fed the multiplex PCR reads into MiXCR, producing one record per CDR3 protein. The sample comprises approximately 720,000 distinct CDR3 sequences, around a sixth of which are singletons, and 16% rests with the top ten. Study outcomes and limitations: Most clonotypes expanded in the thyroid (above 0.001) were also present in blood.

On this clonotype: Its antigen is not identified.

The TCR originated in a woman aged 45-65 years with Graves' hyperthyroidism that later progressed to Graves' ophthalmopathy. The specimen sequenced was blood. This chain links TRBV25-1 with TRBJ1-1; 7 positions agree with TRBD1. The CDR3 sequence is CASSEETGWIPEAFF. As DNA, the CDR3 is TGTGCCAGCAGTGAGGAGACAGGGTGGATACCTGAAGCTTTCTTT.